Given below is one T cell receptor (beta chain) in context. Original handling: Scientists estimated how many nucleated cells there were by amplifying reference gene primers. Clones were sequenced by immunoSEQ multiplex PCR, and TCRdb holds only the in-frame ones, with some missing. V and J calls and clone size are given by that table; D and trimming were obtained from the DNA. The profile shows approximately 150,000 clones, approximately 82% of them singletons. This sample stems from a study of blood T cell repertoires in COVID-19. On the study more broadly: PBMCs, B-cell-depleted T cells, or T cells were the source of the cDNA or gDNA that made up the material.

Study members were between about 18 and 89 years old and lived in 24 US regions. Trimming pared 7 bases from V and 4 bases from J, leaving 10 bases between. Germline V gene data show CDR1 as LNHNV and CDR2 as YYDKDF (reference sequence). There are 12 residues in the CDR3. The clonotype comes from a man in his fifties or sixties who had recovered from COVID-19. Sequenced input: PBMCs or T cells enriched from blood (not recorded which). The V and J genes are TRBV15 and TRBJ1-1; D is ambiguous. The CDR3 DNA sequence: TGTGCCACCACCAACATGGCCACTGAAGCTTTCTTT. Residues: CATTNMATEAFF.